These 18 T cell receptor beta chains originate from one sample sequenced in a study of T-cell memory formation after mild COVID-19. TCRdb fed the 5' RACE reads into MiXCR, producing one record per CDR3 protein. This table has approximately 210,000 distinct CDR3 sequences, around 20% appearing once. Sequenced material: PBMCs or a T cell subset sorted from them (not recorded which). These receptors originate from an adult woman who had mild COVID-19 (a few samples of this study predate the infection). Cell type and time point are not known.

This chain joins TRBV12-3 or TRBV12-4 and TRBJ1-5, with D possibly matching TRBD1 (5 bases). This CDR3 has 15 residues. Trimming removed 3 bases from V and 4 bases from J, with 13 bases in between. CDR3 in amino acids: CASSFGRGNNQPQHF. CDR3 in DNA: TGTGCCAGCAGTTTTGGAAGGGGCAATAATCAGCCCCAGCATTTT.

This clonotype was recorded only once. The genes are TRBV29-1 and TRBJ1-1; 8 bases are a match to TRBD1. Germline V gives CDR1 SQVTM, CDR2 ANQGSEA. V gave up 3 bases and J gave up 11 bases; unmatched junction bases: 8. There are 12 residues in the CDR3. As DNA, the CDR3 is TGCAGCGTTGACCTGGACAGGGCGGTGGCTTTCTTT. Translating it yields CSVDLDRAVAFF.

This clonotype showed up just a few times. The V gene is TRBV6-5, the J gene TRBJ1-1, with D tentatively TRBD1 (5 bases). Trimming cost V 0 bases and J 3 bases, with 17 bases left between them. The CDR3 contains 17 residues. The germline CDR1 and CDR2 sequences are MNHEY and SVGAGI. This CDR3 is CASSYSAYWGKDTEAFF. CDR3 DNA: TGTGCCAGCAGTTACTCGGCCTATTGGGGGAAGGACACTGAAGCTTTCTTT.

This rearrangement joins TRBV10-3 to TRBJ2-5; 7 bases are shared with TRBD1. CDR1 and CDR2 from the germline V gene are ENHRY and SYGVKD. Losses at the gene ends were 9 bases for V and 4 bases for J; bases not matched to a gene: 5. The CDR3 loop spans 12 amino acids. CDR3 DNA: TGTGCCATACAGGGGACGGGAGAGACCCAGTACTTC. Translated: CAIQGTGETQYF.

DNA of the CDR3: TGTGCCAGCAGTGAAAGTAAAGACAGAAGAGGGGAGGTCCAGCATTTT. Protein: CASSESKDRRGEVQHF. J is TRBJ1-5 and V is TRBV2; D is possibly TRBD1 (5 bases). The germline V gene encodes CDR1 SNHLY and CDR2 FYNNEI. V lost 2 bases to trimming and J lost 12 bases, with 23 bases between them. CDR3 length: 16 residues. The full variable domain, completed using reference TRBV2 and TRBJ1-5, is EPEVTQTPSHQVTQMGQEVILRCVPISNHLYFYWYRQILGQKVEFLVSFYNNEISEKSEIFDDQFSVERPDGSNFTLKIRSTKLEDSAMYFCASSESKDRRGEVQHFGDGTRLSIL.

Here the CDR3 DNA reads TGTGCCAGCAGCTGGGACAGGGGGAACACTGAAGCTTTCTTT. Translation: CASSWDRGNTEAFF. This chain uses TRBV5-5 with TRBJ1-1; 10 nucleotides align to TRBD1. The CDR3 totals 14 residues. V lost 3 bases to trimming and J lost 1 base; unmatched junction nucleotides: 0. Germline CDR1 and CDR2: SGHKS and YYEKEE (reference sequence).

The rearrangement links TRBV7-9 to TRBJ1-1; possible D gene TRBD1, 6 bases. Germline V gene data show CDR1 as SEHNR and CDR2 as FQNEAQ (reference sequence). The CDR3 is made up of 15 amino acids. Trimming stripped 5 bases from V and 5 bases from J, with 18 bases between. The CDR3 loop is CASSTSGTQGTEAFF. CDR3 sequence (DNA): TGTGCCAGCAGCACCTCCGGGACCCAGGGGACTGAAGCTTTCTTT.

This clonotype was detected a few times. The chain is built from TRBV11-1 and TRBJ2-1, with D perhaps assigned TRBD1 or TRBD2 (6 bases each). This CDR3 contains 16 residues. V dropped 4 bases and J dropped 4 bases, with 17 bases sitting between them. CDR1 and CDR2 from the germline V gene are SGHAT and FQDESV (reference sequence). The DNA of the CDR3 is TGTGCCAGCAGCTCCCCCATATCGGGGGCGTACAATGAGCAGTTCTTC. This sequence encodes CASSSPISGAYNEQFF.

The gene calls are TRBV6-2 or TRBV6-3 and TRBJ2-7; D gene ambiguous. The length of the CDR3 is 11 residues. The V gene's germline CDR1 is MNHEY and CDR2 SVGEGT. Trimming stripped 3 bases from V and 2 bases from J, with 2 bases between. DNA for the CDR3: TGTGCCAGCAGTTATACCTACGAGCAGTACTTC. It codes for CASSYTYEQYF.

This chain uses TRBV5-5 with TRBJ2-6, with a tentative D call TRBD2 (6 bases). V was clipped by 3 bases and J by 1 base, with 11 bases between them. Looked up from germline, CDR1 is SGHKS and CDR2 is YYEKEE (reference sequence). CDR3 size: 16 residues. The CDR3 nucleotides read TGTGCCAGCAGCTCCTTCGCGGGGTCTGGGGCCAACGTCCTGACTTTC. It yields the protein CASSSFAGSGANVLTF.

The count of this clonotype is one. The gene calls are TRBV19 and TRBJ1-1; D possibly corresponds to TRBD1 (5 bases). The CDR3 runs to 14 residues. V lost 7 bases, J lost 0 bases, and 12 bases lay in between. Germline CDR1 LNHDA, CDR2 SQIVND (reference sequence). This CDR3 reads CASKLGGMNTEAFF. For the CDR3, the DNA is TGTGCCAGTAAATTGGGGGGGATGAACACTGAAGCTTTCTTT.

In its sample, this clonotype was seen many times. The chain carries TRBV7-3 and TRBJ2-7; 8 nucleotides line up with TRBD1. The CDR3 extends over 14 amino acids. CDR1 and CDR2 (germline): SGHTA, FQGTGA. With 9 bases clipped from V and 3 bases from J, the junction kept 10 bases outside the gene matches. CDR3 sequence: CASSSGTGDYEQYF. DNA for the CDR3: TGTGCCAGTTCATCCGGGACAGGCGACTACGAGCAGTACTTC.

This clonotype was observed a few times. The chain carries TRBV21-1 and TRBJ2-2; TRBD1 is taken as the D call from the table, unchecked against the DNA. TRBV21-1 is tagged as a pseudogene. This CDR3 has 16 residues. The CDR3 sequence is CASNPGGAGSTGELFF. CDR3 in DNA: TGTGCCAGCAACCCTGGGGGGGCGGGGAGCACCGGGGAGCTGTTTTTT.

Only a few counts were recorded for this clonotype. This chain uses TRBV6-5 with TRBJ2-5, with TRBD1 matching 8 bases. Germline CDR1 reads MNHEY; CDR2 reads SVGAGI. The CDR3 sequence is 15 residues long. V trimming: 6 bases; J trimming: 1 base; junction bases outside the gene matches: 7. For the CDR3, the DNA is TGTGCCAGCAGCCGAAACAGGGGGTTCCAAGAGACCCAGTACTTC. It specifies CASSRNRGFQETQYF.

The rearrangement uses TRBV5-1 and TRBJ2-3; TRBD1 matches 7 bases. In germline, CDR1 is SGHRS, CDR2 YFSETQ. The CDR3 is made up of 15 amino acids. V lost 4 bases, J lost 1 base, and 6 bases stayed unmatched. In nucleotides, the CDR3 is TGCGCCAGCAGCATCCAGGGGGAAGGCACAGATACGCAGTATTTT. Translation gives CASSIQGEGTDTQYF.

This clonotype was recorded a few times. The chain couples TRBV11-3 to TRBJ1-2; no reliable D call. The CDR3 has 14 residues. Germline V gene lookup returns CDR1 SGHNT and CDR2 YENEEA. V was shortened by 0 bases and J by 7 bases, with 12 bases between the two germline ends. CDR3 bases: TGTGCCAGCAGCTTAGAGAGCGGCCGGGGTGGCTACACCTTC. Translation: CASSLESGRGGYTF.

CDR3 DNA sequence: TGTGCCAGCAGCCACCCGACAGTTCGCTATGGCTACACCTTC. Translating it yields CASSHPTVRYGYTF. The J gene is TRBJ1-2, the V gene TRBV12-3 or TRBV12-4; D possibly corresponds to TRBD1 (5 bases). CDR3 size: 14 residues. Trimming removed 6 bases at V and 4 bases at J, with 15 bases between.

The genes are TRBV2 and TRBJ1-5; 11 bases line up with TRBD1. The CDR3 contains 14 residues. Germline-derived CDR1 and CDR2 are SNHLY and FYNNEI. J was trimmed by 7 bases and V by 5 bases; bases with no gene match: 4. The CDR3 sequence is CASSKDRGQQPQHF. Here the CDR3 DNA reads TGTGCCAGCAGTAAGGACAGGGGGCAACAGCCCCAGCATTTT.